This TCR beta chain was identified during a study of T cell changes during pregnancy in multiple sclerosis. The CDR3 is 16 residues long. The germline V gene has CDR1 SGHNT and CDR2 YYREEE (reference sequence). V was trimmed by 4 bases and J by 0 bases, leaving 14 bases between them. TCRdb's table, derived via immunoSEQ multiplex PCR, lists solely in-frame clones and lacks some. The data contain roughly 99,000 clones, 85% to 95% of them singletons. The receptor's source is a female donor in good health, enrolled as a control in a pregnancy study. The rearrangement uses TRBV5-4 and TRBJ2-1, with D maybe TRBD1 (6 bases). The sequencing here drew on peripheral blood, taken in the third trimester of pregnancy. The CDR3 region has the DNA TGTGCCAGCAGCCTCGTTGGACAGAGCTCCTACAATGAGCAGTTCTTC. Its translation: CASSLVGQSSYNEQFF.